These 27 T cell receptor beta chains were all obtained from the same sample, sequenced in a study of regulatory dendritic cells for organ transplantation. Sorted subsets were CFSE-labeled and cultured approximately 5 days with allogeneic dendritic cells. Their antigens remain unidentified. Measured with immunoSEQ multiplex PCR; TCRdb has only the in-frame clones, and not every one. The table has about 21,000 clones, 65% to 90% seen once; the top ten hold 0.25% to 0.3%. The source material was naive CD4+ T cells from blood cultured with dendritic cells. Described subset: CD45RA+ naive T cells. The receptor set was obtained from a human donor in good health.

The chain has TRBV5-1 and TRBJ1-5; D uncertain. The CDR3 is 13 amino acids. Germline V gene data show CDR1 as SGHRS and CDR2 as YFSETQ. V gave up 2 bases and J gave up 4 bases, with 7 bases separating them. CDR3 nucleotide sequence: TGCGCCAGCAGCTTCGGACCAAATCAGCCCCAGCATTTT. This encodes CASSFGPNQPQHF.

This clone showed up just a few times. This CDR3 reads CASSLAGVLVASGELFF. In nucleotides, the CDR3 is TGCGCCAGCAGCTTGGCCGGGGTACTGGTAGCGTCCGGGGAGCTGTTTTTT. The genes are TRBV5-1 and TRBJ2-2; possible D gene TRBD2, 5 bases. The CDR3 loop spans 17 amino acids. V shed 0 bases and J shed 6 bases, with 18 bases lying between them. Germline assignment: CDR1 SGHRS and CDR2 YFSETQ.

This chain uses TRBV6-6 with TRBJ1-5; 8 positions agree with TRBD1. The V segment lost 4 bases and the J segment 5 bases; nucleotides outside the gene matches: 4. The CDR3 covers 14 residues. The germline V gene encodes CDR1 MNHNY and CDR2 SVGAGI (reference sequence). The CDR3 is CASSWDRSYQPQHF. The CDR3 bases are TGTGCCAGCAGTTGGGACAGGAGCTATCAGCCCCAGCATTTT.

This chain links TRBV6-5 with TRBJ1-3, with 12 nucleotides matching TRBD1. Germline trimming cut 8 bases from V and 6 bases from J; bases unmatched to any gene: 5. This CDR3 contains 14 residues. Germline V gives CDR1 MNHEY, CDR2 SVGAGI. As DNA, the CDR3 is TGTGCCAGCTTCGGGACAGGGGGCTTAAACACCATATATTTT. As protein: CASFGTGGLNTIYF.

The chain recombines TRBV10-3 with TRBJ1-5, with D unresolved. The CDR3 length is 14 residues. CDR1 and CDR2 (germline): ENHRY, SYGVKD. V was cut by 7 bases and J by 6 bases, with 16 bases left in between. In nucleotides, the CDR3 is TGTGCCATCATGGGCGATAGGAGTGGTCAGCCCCAGCATTTT. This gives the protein CAIMGDRSGQPQHF.

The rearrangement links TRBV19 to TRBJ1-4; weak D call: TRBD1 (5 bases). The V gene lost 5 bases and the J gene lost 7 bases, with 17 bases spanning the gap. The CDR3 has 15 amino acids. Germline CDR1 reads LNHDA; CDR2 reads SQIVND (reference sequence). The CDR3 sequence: CASSSYRSGGEKLFF. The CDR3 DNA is TGTGCCAGTAGTTCTTACAGGTCAGGCGGTGAAAAACTGTTTTTT. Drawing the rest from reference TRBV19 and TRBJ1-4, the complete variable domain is DGGITQSPKYLFRKEGQNVTLSCEQNLNHDAMYWYRQDPGQGLRLIYYSQIVNDFQKGDIAEGYSVSREKKESFPLTVTSAQKNPTAFYLCASSSYRSGGEKLFFGSGTQLSVL.

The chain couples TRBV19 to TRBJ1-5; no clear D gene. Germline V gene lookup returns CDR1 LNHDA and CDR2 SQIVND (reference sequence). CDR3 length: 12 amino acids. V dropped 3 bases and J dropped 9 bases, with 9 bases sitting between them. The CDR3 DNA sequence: TGTGCCAGTAGTATTGGTATGCGGCCCCAGCATTTT. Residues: CASSIGMRPQHF.

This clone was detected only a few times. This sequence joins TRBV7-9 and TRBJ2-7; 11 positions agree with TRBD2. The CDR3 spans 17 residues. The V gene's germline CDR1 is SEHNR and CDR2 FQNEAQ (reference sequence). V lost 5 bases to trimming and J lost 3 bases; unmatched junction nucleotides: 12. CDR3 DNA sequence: TGTGCCAGCAGCCCAGGGGTGGCTAGCGGGGGGCACTACGAGCAGTACTTC. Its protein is CASSPGVASGGHYEQYF.

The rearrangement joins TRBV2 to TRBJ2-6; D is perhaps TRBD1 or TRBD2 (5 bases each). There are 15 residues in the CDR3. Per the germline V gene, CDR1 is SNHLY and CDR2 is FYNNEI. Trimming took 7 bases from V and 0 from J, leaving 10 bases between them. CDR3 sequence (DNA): TGTGCCAGCAAAGGGACGTCCTCTGGGGCCAACGTCCTGACTTTC. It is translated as CASKGTSSGANVLTF.

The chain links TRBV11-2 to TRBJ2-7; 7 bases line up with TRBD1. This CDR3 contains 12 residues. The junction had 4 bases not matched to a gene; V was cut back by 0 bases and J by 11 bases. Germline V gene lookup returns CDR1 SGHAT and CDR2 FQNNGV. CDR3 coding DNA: TGTGCCAGCAGCTTAGATGGAGACAGGGAGTACTTC. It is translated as CASSLDGDREYF. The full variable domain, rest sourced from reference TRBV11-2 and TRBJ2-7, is EAGVAQSPRYKIIEKRQSVAFWCNPISGHATLYWYQQILGQGPKLLIQFQNNGVVDDSQLPKDRFSAERLKGVDSTLKIQPAKLEDSAVYLCASSLDGDREYFGPGTRLTVT.

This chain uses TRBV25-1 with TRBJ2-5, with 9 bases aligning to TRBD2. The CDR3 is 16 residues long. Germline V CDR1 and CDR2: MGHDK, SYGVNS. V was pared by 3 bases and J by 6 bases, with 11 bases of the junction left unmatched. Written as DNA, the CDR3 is TGTGCCAGCAGTGATAGGGAGCGGGAGGTCAAAAAGACCCAGTACTTC. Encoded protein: CASSDREREVKKTQYF.

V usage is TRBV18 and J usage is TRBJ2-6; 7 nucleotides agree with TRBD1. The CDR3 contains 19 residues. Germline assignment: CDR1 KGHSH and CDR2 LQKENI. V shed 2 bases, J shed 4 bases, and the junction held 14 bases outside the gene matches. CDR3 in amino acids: CASSPWPRGGAFGANVLTF. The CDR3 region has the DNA TGTGCCAGCTCACCATGGCCGAGAGGGGGCGCATTCGGGGCCAACGTCCTGACTTTC.

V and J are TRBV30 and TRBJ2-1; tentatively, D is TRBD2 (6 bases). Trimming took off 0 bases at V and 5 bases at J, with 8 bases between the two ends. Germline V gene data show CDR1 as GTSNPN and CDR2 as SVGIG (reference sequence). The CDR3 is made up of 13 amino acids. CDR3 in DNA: TGTGCCTGGAGTGTTAGCGGCAACAATGAGCAGTTCTTC. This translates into CAWSVSGNNEQFF.

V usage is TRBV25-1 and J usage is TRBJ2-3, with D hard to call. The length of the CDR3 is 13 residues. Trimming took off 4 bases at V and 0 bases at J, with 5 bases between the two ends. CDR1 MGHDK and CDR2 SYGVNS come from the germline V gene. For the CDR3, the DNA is TGTGCCAGCAGTGTGGGGAGCACAGATACGCAGTATTTT. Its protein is CASSVGSTDTQYF.

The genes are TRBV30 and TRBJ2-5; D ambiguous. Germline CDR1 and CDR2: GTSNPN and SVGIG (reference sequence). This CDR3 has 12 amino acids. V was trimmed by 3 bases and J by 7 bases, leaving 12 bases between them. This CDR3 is CAWSPVVGTQYF. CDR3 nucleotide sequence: TGTGCCTGGAGCCCGGTCGTAGGGACCCAGTACTTC.

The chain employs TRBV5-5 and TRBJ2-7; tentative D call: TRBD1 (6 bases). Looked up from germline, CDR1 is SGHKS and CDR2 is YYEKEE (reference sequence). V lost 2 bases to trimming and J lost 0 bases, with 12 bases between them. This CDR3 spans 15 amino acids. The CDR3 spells CASSLASDSSYEQYF. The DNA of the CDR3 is TGTGCCAGCAGCTTAGCGTCGGACAGCTCCTACGAGCAGTACTTC.

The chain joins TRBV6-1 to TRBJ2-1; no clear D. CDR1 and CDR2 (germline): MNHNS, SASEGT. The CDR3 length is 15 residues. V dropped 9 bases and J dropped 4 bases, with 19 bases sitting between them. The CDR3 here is CASQIMAAPYNEQFF. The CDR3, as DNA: TGTGCCAGTCAAATCATGGCAGCTCCTTACAATGAGCAGTTCTTC.

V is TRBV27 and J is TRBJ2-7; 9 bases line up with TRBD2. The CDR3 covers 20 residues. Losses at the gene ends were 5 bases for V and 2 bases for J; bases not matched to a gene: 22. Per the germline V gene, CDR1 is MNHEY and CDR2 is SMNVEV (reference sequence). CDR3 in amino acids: CASSRLSWSPGTSSTYEQYF. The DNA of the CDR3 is TGTGCCAGCAGTAGGTTATCTTGGAGCCCCGGGACTAGCAGTACCTACGAGCAGTACTTC.

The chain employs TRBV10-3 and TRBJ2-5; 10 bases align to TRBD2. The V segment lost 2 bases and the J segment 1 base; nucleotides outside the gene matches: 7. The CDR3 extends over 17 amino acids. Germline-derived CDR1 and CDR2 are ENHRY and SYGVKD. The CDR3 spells CAISEAQLAGSQETQYF. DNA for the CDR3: TGTGCCATCAGTGAGGCCCAACTAGCGGGGAGCCAAGAGACCCAGTACTTC.

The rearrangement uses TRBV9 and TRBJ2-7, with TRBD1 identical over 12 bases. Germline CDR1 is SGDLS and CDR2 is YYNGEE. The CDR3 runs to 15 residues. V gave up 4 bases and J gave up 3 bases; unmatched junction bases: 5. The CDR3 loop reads CASSPGTGGVYEQYF. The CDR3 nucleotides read TGTGCCAGCAGCCCAGGGACAGGGGGCGTCTACGAGCAGTACTTC.

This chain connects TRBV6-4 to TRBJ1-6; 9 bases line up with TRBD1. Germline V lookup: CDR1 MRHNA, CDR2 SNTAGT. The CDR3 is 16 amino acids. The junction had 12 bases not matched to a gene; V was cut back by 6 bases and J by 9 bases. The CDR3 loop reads CASRPTGTGLSSPLHF. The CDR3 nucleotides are TGTGCCAGCAGGCCCACTGGGACAGGGCTTAGTTCACCCCTCCACTTT.

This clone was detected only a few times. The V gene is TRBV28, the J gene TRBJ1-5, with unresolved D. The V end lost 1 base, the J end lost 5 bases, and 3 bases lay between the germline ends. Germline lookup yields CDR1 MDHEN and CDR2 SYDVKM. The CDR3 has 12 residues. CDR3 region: CASSLSDQPQHF. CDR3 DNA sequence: TGTGCCAGCAGTTTATCTGATCAGCCCCAGCATTTT.

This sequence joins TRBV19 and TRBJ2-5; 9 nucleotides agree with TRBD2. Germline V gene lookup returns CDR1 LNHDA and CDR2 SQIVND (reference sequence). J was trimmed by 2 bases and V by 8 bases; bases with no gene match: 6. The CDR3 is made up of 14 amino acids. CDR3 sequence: CASGGLAPQETQYF. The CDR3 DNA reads TGTGCCAGTGGAGGACTAGCGCCACAAGAGACCCAGTACTTC.

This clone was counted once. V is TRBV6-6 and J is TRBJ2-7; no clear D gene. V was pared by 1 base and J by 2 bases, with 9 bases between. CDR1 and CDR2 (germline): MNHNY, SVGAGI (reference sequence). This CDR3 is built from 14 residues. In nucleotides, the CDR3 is TGTGCCAGCAGTTACTTCAGCGCCACCTACGAGCAGTACTTC. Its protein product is CASSYFSATYEQYF.

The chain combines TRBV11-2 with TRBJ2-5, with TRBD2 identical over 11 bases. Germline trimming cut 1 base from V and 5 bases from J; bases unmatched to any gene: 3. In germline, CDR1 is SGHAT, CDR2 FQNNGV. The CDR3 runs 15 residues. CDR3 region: CASSLGIAGGETQYF. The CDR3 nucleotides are TGTGCCAGCAGCTTAGGGATAGCGGGAGGGGAGACCCAGTACTTC.

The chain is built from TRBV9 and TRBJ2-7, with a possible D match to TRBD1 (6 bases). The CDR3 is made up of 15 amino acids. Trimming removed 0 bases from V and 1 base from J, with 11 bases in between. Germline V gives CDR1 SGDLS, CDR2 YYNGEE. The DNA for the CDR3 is TGTGCCAGCAGCGTAGCGACAGGTAATTCCTACGAGCAGTACTTC. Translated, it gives CASSVATGNSYEQYF. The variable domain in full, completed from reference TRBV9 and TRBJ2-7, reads DSGVTQTPKHLITATGQRVTLRCSPRSGDLSVYWYQQSLDQGLQFLIQYYNGEERAKGNILERFSAQQFPDLHSELNLSSLELGDSALYFCASSVATGNSYEQYFGPGTRLTVT.

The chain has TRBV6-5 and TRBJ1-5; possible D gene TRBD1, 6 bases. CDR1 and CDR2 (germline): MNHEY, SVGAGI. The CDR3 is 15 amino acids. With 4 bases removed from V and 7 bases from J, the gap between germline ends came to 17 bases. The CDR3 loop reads CASSLVIGGQQPQHF. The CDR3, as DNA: TGTGCCAGCAGTTTAGTCATCGGGGGGCAGCAGCCCCAGCATTTT.